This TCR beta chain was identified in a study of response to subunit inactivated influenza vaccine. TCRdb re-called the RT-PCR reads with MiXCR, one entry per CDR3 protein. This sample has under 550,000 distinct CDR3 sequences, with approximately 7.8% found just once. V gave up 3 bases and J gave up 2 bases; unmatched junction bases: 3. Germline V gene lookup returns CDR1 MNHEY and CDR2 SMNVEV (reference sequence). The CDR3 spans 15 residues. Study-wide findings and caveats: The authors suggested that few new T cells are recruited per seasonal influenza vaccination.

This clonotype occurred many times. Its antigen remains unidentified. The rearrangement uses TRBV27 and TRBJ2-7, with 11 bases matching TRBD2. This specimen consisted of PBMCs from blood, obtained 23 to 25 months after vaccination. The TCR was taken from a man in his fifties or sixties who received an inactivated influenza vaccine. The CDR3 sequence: CASSFLAGGTYEQYF. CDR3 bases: TGTGCCAGCAGTTTTCTAGCGGGAGGTACCTACGAGCAGTACTTC.